Sequencing of this TCR beta chain was carried out in a study of T cell repertoires in cytomegalovirus infection (dated by TCRdb to the late 2010s). About the full investigation: The peptide stimulations were aimed at well-studied HLA-B-restricted epitopes as well as recently identified HLA-C-restricted CMV epitopes, whose presentation resists viral immunomodulation. The HLA type of each donor mattered for the analysis, because public TCR beta signatures pointed to carriage of CMV infection along with the matching HLA type.

The treatment or condition label corresponds to: in vitro stimulation with specific CMV peptide epitopes to enrich CMV-specific T cells. Regarding this clonotype: Which antigen it targets is not known. Qualities for individual bases were not recorded, and no much larger clone is one base off.

Looking up the germline V gene (reference sequence) yields CDR1 MNHEY and CDR2 SMNVEV. The cysteine opens and the phenylalanine closes a CDR3 of 18 amino acids. The retained sequence is limited to the CDR3, 54 bases, with the frame set at the first base. For this chain, trimming is 2 bases at the V end and 0 bases at the J end, and the number of junction bases without a gene match is 8. What the study reported, not specific to this receptor: In both this cohort and an independent roughly 330-donor cohort, the cumulative frequency of public TCR beta family members distinguished carriers of CMV infection plus the relevant HLA type. In the ex vivo response, HLA-C-restricted CMV-specific TCR beta clonotypes were dominant, and in two of eight donors the single most frequent clonotype came from this HLA-C-restricted group.

The run used an Illumina HiSeq 1500. TCRdb cleaned the public reads at Q25 with fastp, built clones with MiXCR and kept in-frame beta chains. Rows merge per CDR3 protein into single entries with the most common DNA and genes. This sample gives about 900,000 distinct CDR3 sequences in total; 31% of them show up just once. In total, the top ten clones hold 10% to 15% of the sample. The sequenced sample was cultured CD8+ T cells from PBMCs, obtained from culture after CMV antigen stimulation. The clonotype comes from a human donor in good health (CMV status not recorded). Some clones in this sample may be carry-over from other donors' samples. The V and J segments used are TRBV27 and TRBJ1-5; TRBD1 lines up with 9 middle nucleotides. At the DNA level, the sequence is TGTGCCAGCAGTTTAAAGAGGACAGGGGTCTATAGCAATCAGCCCCAGCATTTT. Translated, this is CASSLKRTGVYSNQPQHF.